This T cell receptor beta chain is drawn from a study of tumor-infiltrating lymphocytes in oesophageal squamous cell carcinoma (dated by TCRdb to about 2016). This clonotype was found many times. The specificity of this receptor is unknown. No much larger clonotype is one base removed from it; base qualities were not supplied. Reading from cysteine to phenylalanine, the CDR3 counts 12 amino acids. CDR3 DNA is the only sequence kept; it has 36 bases, read in frame from the first base. The V and J ends are trimmed by 4 bases and 6 bases, leaving 10 bases between them. CDR1 and CDR2 are drawn from the germline V gene: SGHDT, YYEEEE. Library creation used PCR. Instrument on record: Illumina HiSeq 2000. TCRdb passed the public sequencing reads through fastp at Q25 and MiXCR, retaining productive beta sequences. Every entry covers one CDR3 protein and lists the most common genes and DNA from its rows. The sample table holds more than 10,000 distinct CDR3 sequences, of which approximately 48% were seen once. The ten largest make up 28% of the sample.

This chain joins TRBV5-6 to TRBJ1-2, with a tentative D gene TRBD1 over 6 matching bases. Sequencing was performed on esophageal tumor tissue. This receptor was identified in a female donor with esophageal squamous cell carcinoma. The DNA reads as follows: TGTGCCAGCAGCCCAGGGGACCATGGCTACACCTTC. Its protein reads: CASSPGDHGYTF.